Below, 22 T cell receptor beta chains from the same sample are listed, as sequenced in a study of T cell repertoires in cytomegalovirus infection (dated by TCRdb to about 2019). Interpreted using the paper, the treatment or condition label stands for: in vitro stimulation with specific CMV peptide epitopes to enrich CMV-specific T cells. No antigen has been assigned to these receptors. The listed sequencing device is Illumina HiSeq 1500. The public reads were reprocessed in TCRdb via fastp at Q25 and MiXCR, keeping in-frame beta chains. For every CDR3 protein sequence, its rows merge into one entry that carries the most common genes and DNA. This sample lists about 770,000 distinct CDR3 sequences; under 35% were detected once. Around 14% of the sample comes from the top ten. Sequenced material: cultured CD8+ T cells from PBMCs, taken from culture after CMV antigen stimulation. All receptors derive from a human donor in good health (CMV status not recorded). Some clones in this sample may be carry-over from other donors' samples.

In its sample, this clonotype was seen many times. This chain links TRBV7-2 with TRBJ2-1; D is undetermined. V was shortened by 2 bases and J by 5 bases, with 19 bases between the two germline ends. There are 17 residues in the CDR3. CDR1 is SGHTA and CDR2 is FQGNSA in the germline V gene. CDR3 loop: CASSLFGFRIPNNEQFF. The CDR3 bases are TGTGCCAGCAGCTTATTCGGCTTCAGAATACCCAACAATGAGCAGTTCTTC.

In its sample, this clonotype was seen a few times. The chain joins TRBV12-3 or TRBV12-4 to TRBJ1-2, with TRBD1 matching 7 bases. The CDR3 totals 15 residues. J gave up 4 bases and V 2 bases, and 7 bases lay outside the gene matches. Here the CDR3 reads CASSLFAGQVYGYTF. CDR3 DNA: TGTGCCAGCAGTTTATTCGCCGGACAGGTCTATGGCTACACCTTC.

At least ten counts were recorded for this clonotype. The chain employs TRBV7-9 and TRBJ2-4, with D possibly being TRBD2 (6 bases). Germline assignment: CDR1 SEHNR and CDR2 FQNEAQ (reference sequence). Trimming took off 3 bases at V and 3 bases at J, with 15 bases between the two ends. The CDR3 runs 16 residues. CDR3 in DNA: TGTGCCAGCAGCTTTTTTAGCCCGGGACTCAAAAACATTCAGTACTTC. This encodes CASSFFSPGLKNIQYF.

This clonotype was counted a few times. This chain uses TRBV2 with TRBJ2-1; the D gene is possibly TRBD1 (6 bases). CDR1 and CDR2 (germline): SNHLY, FYNNEI. The CDR3 totals 14 residues. Deletions cut 4 bases from V and 7 bases from J, with 14 bases between. CDR3 DNA sequence: TGTGCCAGCAGTGTACAGGGTGGTAGGAATGAGCAGTTCTTC. Protein: CASSVQGGRNEQFF.

The rearrangement uses TRBV6-2 or TRBV6-3 and TRBJ2-7, with TRBD2 matching over 10 bases. Germline lookup yields CDR1 MNHEY and CDR2 SVGEGT. V was clipped by 0 bases and J by 6 bases; unmatched bases: 5. The CDR3 totals 15 residues. CDR3 residues: CASSYSLAGAGEQYV. The DNA for the CDR3 is TGTGCCAGCAGTTACTCCCTAGCGGGGGCTGGCGAGCAGTACGTC.

This sequence joins TRBV20-1 and TRBJ2-7, with D possibly TRBD2 on 5 matching bases. The CDR3 has 12 residues. In germline, CDR1 is DFQATT, CDR2 SNEGSKA (reference sequence). The V gene lost 5 bases and the J gene lost 7 bases, with 15 bases spanning the gap. The CDR3 is CSAGLGLREQYV. In DNA, the CDR3 is TGCAGTGCTGGTCTCGGACTGCGTGAGCAGTACGTC.

This clonotype has more than one count but fewer than ten. V gene TRBV6-6 combines with J gene TRBJ2-3, with D hard to call. Germline loops: CDR1 MNHNY, CDR2 SVGAGI (reference sequence). The CDR3 loop spans 14 amino acids. Trimming pared 5 bases from V and 3 bases from J, leaving 12 bases between. The CDR3 DNA follows: TGTGCCAGCAGTAGGAGTTACGAAACAGATACGCAGTATTTT. It encodes CASSRSYETDTQYF.

This clonotype was seen only a few times. This chain joins TRBV11-2 and TRBJ2-7; 9 bases map to TRBD1. CDR3 length: 13 amino acids. Germline V gene lookup returns CDR1 SGHAT and CDR2 FQNNGV. V lost 4 bases to trimming and J lost 5 bases; unmatched junction nucleotides: 3. CDR3 amino acids: CASSSGTGNEQYF. The CDR3 DNA reads as TGTGCCAGCAGCTCCGGGACAGGGAACGAGCAGTACTTC. Looking up the rest from reference TRBV11-2 and TRBJ2-7 gives the full variable domain: EAGVAQSPRYKIIEKRQSVAFWCNPISGHATLYWYQQILGQGPKLLIQFQNNGVVDDSQLPKDRFSAERLKGVDSTLKIQPAKLEDSAVYLCASSSGTGNEQYFGPGTRLTVT.

The V gene is TRBV5-6, the J gene TRBJ1-1; D is uncertain. This CDR3 has 13 residues. Germline V gives CDR1 SGHDT, CDR2 YYEEEE. V shed 7 bases and J shed 1 base, with 11 bases lying between them. The CDR3 sequence: CASCTGRNTEAFF. CDR3 coding DNA: TGTGCCAGCTGCACCGGGAGGAACACTGAAGCTTTCTTT.

Ten or more counts support this clonotype. This rearrangement joins TRBV7-8 to TRBJ2-3, with 11 bases identical to TRBD2. This CDR3 region has 17 residues. From germline, CDR1 is SGHVS and CDR2 FQNEAQ. V dropped 1 base and J dropped 2; count of bases not matched to a gene: 5. For the CDR3, the DNA is TGTGCCAGCAGCTTAGGGGCTAGCGGGGGGATCACAGATACGCAGTATTTT. Translating gives CASSLGASGGITDTQYF.

This clonotype showed up just a few times. The rearrangement links TRBV10-3 to TRBJ1-1; D remains unclear. The CDR3 has 13 residues. The germline gives CDR1 ENHRY, CDR2 SYGVKD. V was trimmed by 5 bases and J by 5 bases, leaving 12 bases between them. CDR3 in DNA: TGTGCCATCAGTCTGACCCTGGGTACTGAAGCTTTCTTT. Encoded protein: CAISLTLGTEAFF.

This clonotype was seen a handful of times. The V and J genes are TRBV7-9 and TRBJ2-7; D is possibly TRBD1 (6 bases). The ends were cut back, 5 bases at V and 3 bases at J, with 8 bases in the middle. This CDR3 comprises 12 residues. The germline CDR1 and CDR2 sequences are SEHNR and FQNEAQ (reference sequence). The CDR3 DNA reads TGTGCCAGCAGCCAGGACAGCTACGAGCAGTACGTC. It encodes CASSQDSYEQYV.

This clonotype was recorded a few times. The V and J genes are TRBV9 and TRBJ2-1, with TRBD2 as a possible D gene (5 bases). Deletions cut 0 bases from V and 1 base from J, with 8 bases between. CDR3 length: 15 residues. The V gene's germline CDR1 is SGDLS and CDR2 YYNGEE. The CDR3 is CASSVGRGSYNEQFF. CDR3 in DNA: TGTGCCAGCAGCGTAGGTCGCGGGTCCTACAATGAGCAGTTCTTC.

The rearrangement joins TRBV18 to TRBJ1-4, with D tentatively TRBD1 (5 bases). The V gene lost 3 bases and the J gene lost 5 bases, with 13 bases spanning the gap. CDR3 length equals 15 residues. The V gene's germline CDR1 is KGHSH and CDR2 LQKENI. CDR3 in amino acids: CASSPGGRRNEKLFF. The CDR3 DNA sequence: TGTGCCAGCTCACCCGGGGGACGAAGAAATGAAAAACTGTTTTTT.

This clonotype was counted between two and nine times. The genes are TRBV12-3 or TRBV12-4 and TRBJ1-1; D gene uncertain. The germline V and J ends were trimmed by 2 bases and 0 bases, with 22 bases remaining between them. The CDR3 has 19 amino acids. CDR3 sequence reads: CASSLFVTVRESMNTEAFF. Written as DNA, the CDR3 is TGTGCCAGCAGTTTATTCGTGACGGTGAGGGAGAGTATGAACACTGAAGCTTTCTTT.

The chain employs TRBV6-2 or TRBV6-3 and TRBJ2-7; a weak D match, TRBD1 (5 bases). Germline V gives CDR1 MNHEY, CDR2 SVGEGT. The CDR3 has 12 amino acids. V dropped 5 bases and J dropped 4 bases, with 9 bases sitting between them. CDR3 protein: CASSAQDYEQYV. The CDR3, as DNA: TGTGCCAGCAGTGCACAGGATTACGAGCAGTACGTC.

CDR3 residues: CASSEVGGRQPQHF. The CDR3 bases are TGTGCCAGCAGTGAAGTTGGAGGACGGCAGCCCCAGCATTTT. This rearrangement joins TRBV6-1 to TRBJ1-5; D unclear. The CDR3 loop spans 14 amino acids. V lost 1 base and J 7 bases, leaving 11 bases between the germline ends. The germline gives CDR1 MNHNS, CDR2 SASEGT.

The chain uses TRBV3-1 and TRBJ1-1, with a weak D call TRBD1 (5 bases). Germline CDR1 is LGHDT and CDR2 is YNNKEL (reference sequence). Trimming shortened V by 0 bases and J by 3 bases, and 8 bases separated the two germline ends. The CDR3 has 14 residues. CDR3 region: CASSQERGDTEAFF. CDR3 coding DNA: TGTGCCAGCAGCCAAGAGAGGGGTGACACTGAAGCTTTCTTT.

Points on this clonotype: With a much larger clone just one base away, this may be a read error. This rearrangement joins TRBV6-5 to TRBJ1-1; D not resolved. CDR1 MNHEY and CDR2 SVGAGI come from the germline V gene. Trimming stripped 4 bases from V and 1 base from J, with 13 bases between. This CDR3 spans 15 amino acids. CDR3 sequence (DNA): TGTGCCAGCAGTTTCTCGGGCCCAGGGAACACTGAAGCTTTCTTT. It yields the protein CASSFSGPGNTEAFF.

This clonotype showed up just a few times. V is TRBV2 and J is TRBJ2-1, with 9 bases lining up with TRBD2. This CDR3 has 15 amino acids. V shed 8 bases and J 4 bases; nucleotides not matched to a gene: 9. Germline V gene sequence: CDR1 SNHLY, CDR2 FYNNEI. The CDR3 sequence: CASGAASGEYNEQFF. The DNA of the CDR3 is TGTGCCAGCGGTGCGGCTAGCGGGGAGTACAATGAGCAGTTCTTC.

This clonotype has a handful of counts. This chain joins TRBV11-2 and TRBJ2-1; D might be TRBD2 (6 bases). CDR1 is SGHAT and CDR2 is FQNNGV in the germline V gene. Trimming left V 4 bases short and J 10 bases short, with 17 bases between. The CDR3 has 14 amino acids. CDR3 region: CASSSTRLDIEQFF. The DNA of the CDR3 is TGTGCCAGCAGCTCCACGAGACTAGACATAGAGCAGTTCTTC. The variable domain in full, with the rest retrieved from reference TRBV11-2 and TRBJ2-1, is EAGVAQSPRYKIIEKRQSVAFWCNPISGHATLYWYQQILGQGPKLLIQFQNNGVVDDSQLPKDRFSAERLKGVDSTLKIQPAKLEDSAVYLCASSSTRLDIEQFFGPGTRLTVL.

The chain is built from TRBV28 and TRBJ1-5, with D tentatively TRBD1 (6 bases). V lost 6 bases and J lost 6, with 18 bases in between. The CDR3 runs 15 residues. Germline CDR1 MDHEN, CDR2 SYDVKM. The CDR3 coding sequence is TGTGCCAGCAGAGCTATTGGGGGGGCGCGTCAGCCCCAGCATTTT. Translation gives CASRAIGGARQPQHF. The complete variable domain, with remaining parts taken from reference TRBV28 and TRBJ1-5, reads DVKVTQSSRYLVKRTGEKVFLECVQDMDHENMFWYRQDPGLGLRLIYFSYDVKMKEKGDIPEGYSVSREKKERFSLILESASTNQTSMYLCASRAIGGARQPQHFGDGTRLSIL.